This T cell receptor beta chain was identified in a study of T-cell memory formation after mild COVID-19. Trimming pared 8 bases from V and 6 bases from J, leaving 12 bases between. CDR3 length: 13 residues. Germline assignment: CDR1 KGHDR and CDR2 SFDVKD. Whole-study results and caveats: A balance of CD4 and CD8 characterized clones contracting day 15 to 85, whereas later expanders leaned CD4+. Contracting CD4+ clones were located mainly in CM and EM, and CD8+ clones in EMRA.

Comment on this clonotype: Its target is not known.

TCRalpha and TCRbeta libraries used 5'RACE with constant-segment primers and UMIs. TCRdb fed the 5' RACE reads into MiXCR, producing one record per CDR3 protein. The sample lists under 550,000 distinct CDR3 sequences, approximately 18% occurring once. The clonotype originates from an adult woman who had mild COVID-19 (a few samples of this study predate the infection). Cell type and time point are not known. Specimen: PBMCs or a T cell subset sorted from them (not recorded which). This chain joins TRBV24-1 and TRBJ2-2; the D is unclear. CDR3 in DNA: TGTGCCACCAAAGGGTTAGGCGCCGGGGAGCTGTTTTTT. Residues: CATKGLGAGELFF.